Following are 16 T cell receptor beta chains from one sample sequenced in a study of CD8 T cells in ankylosing spondylitis. TCRdb independently ran MiXCR on the 5' RACE reads; one entry per CDR3 protein. The sample has roughly 240,000 distinct CDR3 sequences, roughly 32% seen once. The sequencing sample was made of blood, either unsorted or a sorted T cell fraction (not recorded which). The receptors were sampled from a male donor with ankylosing spondylitis or in good health (not recorded which).

This rearrangement joins TRBV10-3 to TRBJ1-2, with unresolved D. V dropped 0 bases and J dropped 7 bases, with 15 bases sitting between them. Looked up from germline, CDR1 is ENHRY and CDR2 is SYGVKD. This CDR3 contains 15 residues. In nucleotides, the CDR3 is TGTGCCATCAGTGAGTCCTTGACGGAGGCAAGTGGCTACACCTTC. This encodes CAISESLTEASGYTF.

CDR3 sequence (DNA): TGTGCCAGCTCACCAATGGAAGGGGCCTACAATGAGCAGTTCTTC. It codes for CASSPMEGAYNEQFF. This sequence joins TRBV18 and TRBJ2-1; tentatively, D is TRBD1 (5 bases). Germline V gives CDR1 KGHSH, CDR2 LQKENI. CDR3 size: 15 residues. With 2 bases removed from V and 2 bases from J, the gap between germline ends came to 10 bases.

The chain combines TRBV7-6 with TRBJ2-7; D unclear. CDR1 SGHVS and CDR2 FNYEAQ come from the germline V gene. Trimming shortened V by 5 bases and J by 1 base, and 12 bases separated the two germline ends. The CDR3 covers 14 residues. As DNA, the CDR3 is TGTGCCAGCAGCCCCGGACGTTTATCCTACGAGCAGTACTTC. This codes for CASSPGRLSYEQYF.

This chain links TRBV4-2 with TRBJ1-1, with TRBD1 identical over 7 bases. Germline loops: CDR1 LGHNA, CDR2 YNFKEQ. This CDR3 has 16 amino acids. The junction had 8 bases not matched to a gene; V was cut back by 0 bases and J by 4 bases. The CDR3 nucleotides read TGTGCCAGCAGCCAAGAGGTTGCAGGGGGAGGCACTGAAGCTTTCTTT. As protein: CASSQEVAGGGTEAFF.

The V call is TRBV10-3, the J call TRBJ2-1; D is perhaps TRBD2 (5 bases). This CDR3 contains 16 residues. Germline loops: CDR1 ENHRY, CDR2 SYGVKD. The ends were cut back, 7 bases at V and 0 bases at J, with 16 bases in the middle. The CDR3 DNA sequence: TGTGCCATCAAGGCGGGCAGTCAGAGCTCCTACAATGAGCAGTTCTTC. Translating it yields CAIKAGSQSSYNEQFF.

This chain uses TRBV12-3 or TRBV12-4 with TRBJ2-7, with TRBD1 identical over 7 bases. The CDR3 length is 13 residues. The V and J ends lost 5 bases and 3 bases, in that order; junction bases with no gene match: 4. The CDR3 region has the DNA TGTGCCAGCAGTGTAGGACAGGTCTACGAGCAGTACTTC. Amino acids: CASSVGQVYEQYF.

This clonotype was picked up a small number of times. This sequence joins TRBV9 and TRBJ2-7; D perhaps matches TRBD2 (5 bases). This CDR3 comprises 14 residues. Germline V gene lookup returns CDR1 SGDLS and CDR2 YYNGEE. V was clipped by 4 bases and J by 2 bases, with 13 bases between them. CDR3 nucleotides: TGTGCCAGCAGCTTCGCGGGCAGACCCTACGAGCAGTACTTC. Protein sequence: CASSFAGRPYEQYF.

The chain joins TRBV20-1 to TRBJ2-3; TRBD2 matches at 11 bases. J gave up 2 bases and V 6 bases, and 4 bases lay outside the gene matches. CDR1 and CDR2 (germline): DFQATT, SNEGSKA (reference sequence). The CDR3 is 14 amino acids. The CDR3 DNA reads as TGCAGTGCCCCTAGCGGGGGGAACACAGATACGCAGTATTTT. This gives the protein CSAPSGGNTDTQYF.

This clonotype has more than one count but fewer than ten. J is TRBJ2-3 and V is TRBV29-1, with 8 bases aligning to TRBD2. The J segment lost 6 bases and the V segment lost 6 bases, leaving 11 bases of the junction unmatched. This CDR3 is built from 14 residues. From germline, CDR1 is SQVTM and CDR2 ANQGSEA. In DNA form, the CDR3 reads TGCAGCGTCCTCCCCTCGGGCGGGAGGGATACGCAGTATTTT. It yields the protein CSVLPSGGRDTQYF.

The chain is built from TRBV6-1 and TRBJ2-3, with 8 positions matching TRBD2. Germline V gene data show CDR1 as MNHNS and CDR2 as SASEGT. The CDR3 contains 15 residues. V gave up 4 bases and J gave up 5 bases; unmatched junction bases: 8. The CDR3 is CASSAASGQGDTQYF. The DNA of the CDR3 is TGTGCCAGCAGTGCGGCTAGCGGGCAGGGAGATACGCAGTATTTT.

This clonotype was seen a single time. Here the CDR3 DNA reads TGCGCCAGCAGCTTGGGCGCAGGGCTAAACTATGGCTACACCTTC. Amino acids: CASSLGAGLNYGYTF. The rearrangement joins TRBV5-1 to TRBJ1-2; TRBD1 is a possible D gene (5 bases). The CDR3 is made up of 15 amino acids. Germline V gene data show CDR1 as SGHRS and CDR2 as YFSETQ. Trimming stripped 0 bases from V and 2 bases from J, with 11 bases between.

The genes are TRBV5-1 and TRBJ1-1, with unresolved D. The CDR3 contains 15 residues. The V end was cut by 4 bases, the J end by 0 bases, with 13 bases between. The V gene's germline CDR1 is SGHRS and CDR2 YFSETQ. The CDR3 here is CASSPARNLNTEAFF. The CDR3 coding sequence is TGCGCCAGCAGCCCTGCGAGAAATTTGAACACTGAAGCTTTCTTT. The full variable domain, its missing parts supplied by reference TRBV5-1 and TRBJ1-1, is KAGVTQTPRYLIKTRGQQVTLSCSPISGHRSVSWYQQTPGQGLQFLFEYFSETQRNKGNFPGRFSGRQFSNSRSEMNVSTLELGDSALYLCASSPARNLNTEAFFGQGTRLTVV.

This rearrangement joins TRBV12-3 or TRBV12-4 to TRBJ2-6; D is unclear. The CDR3 totals 14 residues. V was shortened by 5 bases and J by 2 bases, with 7 bases between the two germline ends. The chain's CDR3 is CASSLTPGANVLTF. The DNA for the CDR3 is TGTGCCAGCAGTCTGACGCCTGGGGCCAACGTCCTGACTTTC.

This clonotype was seen a few times. The genes are TRBV29-1 and TRBJ1-1; D unclear. CDR1 and CDR2 (germline): SQVTM, ANQGSEA. Trimming pared 2 bases from V and 4 bases from J, leaving 8 bases between. The CDR3 runs 12 residues. The chain's CDR3 is CSVEFLATEAFF. CDR3 DNA: TGCAGCGTTGAATTCTTGGCCACTGAAGCTTTCTTT.

The chain uses TRBV6-1 and TRBJ1-4; no firm D call. The CDR3 contains 14 residues. Between the trimmed V and J ends, which lost 6 bases and 3 bases, there was a span of 11 bases. Germline-derived CDR1 and CDR2 are MNHNS and SASEGT. The CDR3 protein is CASRLTRANEKLFF. For the CDR3, the DNA is TGTGCCAGCAGATTGACACGGGCTAATGAAAAACTGTTTTTT.

V is TRBV9 and J is TRBJ2-3, with D possibly being TRBD2 (5 bases). CDR1 and CDR2 from the germline V gene are SGDLS and YYNGEE. Trimming shortened V by 0 bases and J by 6 bases, and 11 bases separated the two germline ends. CDR3 length: 14 residues. The CDR3 sequence is CASSVGLAPDTQYF. CDR3 sequence (DNA): TGTGCCAGCAGCGTAGGGCTAGCTCCCGATACGCAGTATTTT.